This T cell receptor beta chain is drawn from a study of blood T cell repertoires in COVID-19 (dated by TCRdb to 2020 to 2022). Concerning the study at large: Samples from collaborators originated in the United States, Italy and Spain and spanned both the acute and convalescent phases of COVID-19. The material from the prospective study consisted of cDNA or gDNA derived from T cells, B-cell-depleted T cells, or PBMCs. Subjects who had been exposed to COVID-19, were actively infected with it, or had recovered from it provided the deeply sampled blood TCRbeta repertoires that made up the dataset. The repertoires were released in a freely available public database meant as a resource for research on the immune response to SARS-CoV-2. The samples were drawn from the first 160 participants of the ongoing ImmuneRACE study and from 1,254 subjects provided by 6 global collaborators. Nearly every sample came with metadata listing a de-identified subject ID, COVID-19 status, age in years and sex. Where available, HLA class I and class II types were obtained from metadata supplied by the sample provider rather than from assay-based typing. What the work shows at the level of the full study, not this receptor alone: Clinical and demographic metadata were provided uncurated, with the amount varying by source and participant.

Participants in the prospective study were enrolled through a virtual design, were aged roughly 18 to 95 years, and lived in approximately 25 United States geographic areas. To assign participants to cohorts, the prospective study relied on clinical history that participants themselves reported in a screening survey and a study questionnaire. For ImmuneRACE Cohort 3, a participant was defined as recovered based on two consecutive negative NP/OP PCR tests, clearance by a healthcare professional, or resolution of symptoms. In the prospective study, whole blood, serum and a nasopharyngeal or oropharyngeal swab were collected from each participant by mobile phlebotomists. Additional blood draws and questionnaires over an approximately two-month period could optionally be provided by prospective study participants. Before DNA extraction, blood samples from the prospective study were shipped at room temperature or frozen.

TCRbeta CDR3 regions were amplified from genomic DNA using the immunoSEQ Assay, a bias-controlled multiplex PCR. In the authors' own workflow: The number of nucleated cells in each sample was estimated by amplification of reference gene primers within the assay. Sequence reads were collapsed and filtered to measure the absolute abundance of every unique TCRbeta CDR3 rearrangement. For each sample, productive Simpson clonality was calculated as the square root of Simpson's diversity index across productive rearrangements. The table was pulled from immuneACCESS by TCRdb, which kept in-frame rearrangements only. Such tables lose some clones; where checked, under half of the loss comes from unresolved V genes, and the rest has no known cause. Clone size and V and J calls were adopted from that table, with D and trimming inferred from the DNA. The sample yields 350,000 to 400,000 clones; more than 70% were counted once. The ten largest clones take up around 1.2% of the sample.

The CDR3 goes from the cysteine to the phenylalanine over 18 residues. The retained sequence is limited to the CDR3, 54 bases, with the frame set at the first base. Trimmed from V: 2 bases; trimmed from J: 0 bases; junction bases lacking a gene match: 6. Sequences SGHRS (CDR1) and YFSETQ (CDR2) are obtained from the germline V gene. Notes on this clone: Its antigen is not yet known. It has no much larger one-base neighbor in the sample; base qualities were not kept.

The receptor was isolated from a woman younger than 30 who had recovered from COVID-19. In this chain, TRBV5-1 is recombined with TRBJ1-6; 9 of the junction bases match TRBD1. Sequencing was done on a sample of PBMCs or T cells enriched from blood (not recorded which). The bases read TGCGCCAGCAGCTTTCGGGGGACAGGGAGCTCCTATAATTCACCCCTCCACTTT. Its protein is CASSFRGTGSSYNSPLHF.